This T cell receptor (beta chain) is drawn from a study of CD8 T cells in Susac syndrome (dated by TCRdb to about 2019). With respect to the entire study: The study used repertoire sequencing to test whether antigen drove CD8+ T cell activation and differentiation in Susac syndrome. On the study overall, not on this receptor specifically: The study acknowledged that relatively few individuals were included in the TCR sequencing and HLA analysis.

RNA was extracted using the RNeasy kit, and 0.5 to 1 microgram was reverse transcribed with random hexamers. TCR beta CDR3 regions were amplified with the immunoSEQ multiplex PCR assay covering 54 Vbeta and 13 Jbeta segments. Bias from PCR amplification was corrected by using a synthetic template baseline for primer optimization and for computational correction. The original pipeline was this. Reads were annotated to V, D and J genes according to IMGT and were analyzed with immunoSEQ Analyzer, with only productive sequences retained. To calculate clonality, Shannon entropy was normalized by log2 of the number of productive unique sequences and then subtracted from one. Public and private clones were assessed among the 100 most prevalent clones of each patient and control. A clone was defined as Susac-specific if it was absent from the healthy and MS cohorts, from about a thousand published viral clones and from other ImmuneACCESS disease sequences. The public reads were reprocessed in TCRdb via fastp at Q25 and MiXCR, keeping in-frame beta chains. Entries are consolidated by CDR3 protein sequence, retaining the most common genes and DNA. The V and J calls and clone size come from TCRdb's table, not from the authors' own analysis. The sample records a few hundred thousand distinct CDR3 sequences, about 95% of which are singletons. 0.08% to 0.095% of the sample goes to the ten largest clones.

Peripheral blood CD8+ and CD4+ T cells from healthy donors, Susac syndrome patients and multiple sclerosis patients were profiled using high-throughput TCR beta sequencing. Multiple sclerosis controls were treatment-naive patients with stable or active relapsing-remitting disease fulfilling revised McDonald criteria. Bulk CD8+ and CD4+ T cells were purified magnetically by negative isolation, whereas CD8+ TEMRA cells were enriched by FACS. Blood was drawn into EDTA tubes, processed within 24 hours, and PBMCs were isolated by density gradient centrifugation. PBMCs destined for TCR sequencing were cryopreserved in liquid nitrogen and later thawed in a 37 °C water bath. Purity of sorted or isolated CD4+, CD8+ and CD8+ TEMRA cells was at least 90%. V drops 4 bases and J drops 4 bases, leaving 16 bases in between. CDR1 SQVTM and CDR2 ANQGSEA were looked up in the germline V gene. CDR3 length: 15 amino acids, cysteine to phenylalanine. Just the 45-base CDR3 DNA is kept, in frame starting at base 1.

Regarding this clonotype: Its target antigen remains unknown. No base quality values were provided; no much bigger clone lies one nucleotide off.

Source material: CD4+ T cells from PBMCs. The receptor was derived from a human donor with multiple sclerosis. In this chain, TRBV29-1 is recombined with TRBJ2-2; the D assignment is uncertain and may be TRBD1 or TRBD2, with 5 bases supporting each. The DNA sequence is as follows: TGCAGCGTTGGAAGGGGTAACGGGGCCACCGGGGAGCTGTTTTTT. Its translation is CSVGRGNGATGELFF.